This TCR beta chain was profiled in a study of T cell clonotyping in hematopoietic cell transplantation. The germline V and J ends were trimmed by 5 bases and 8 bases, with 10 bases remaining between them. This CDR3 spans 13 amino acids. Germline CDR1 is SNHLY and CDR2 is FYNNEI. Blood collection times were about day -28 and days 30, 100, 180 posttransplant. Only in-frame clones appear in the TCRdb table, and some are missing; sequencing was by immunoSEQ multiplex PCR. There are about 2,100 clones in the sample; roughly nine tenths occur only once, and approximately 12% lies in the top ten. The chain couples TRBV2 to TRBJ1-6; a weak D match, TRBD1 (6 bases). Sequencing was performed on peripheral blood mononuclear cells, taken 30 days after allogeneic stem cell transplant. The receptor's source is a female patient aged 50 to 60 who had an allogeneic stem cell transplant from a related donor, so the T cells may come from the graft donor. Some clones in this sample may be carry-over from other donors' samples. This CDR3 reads CASSPQGHSPLHF. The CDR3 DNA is TGTGCCAGCAGTCCACAGGGTCATTCACCCCTCCACTTT.